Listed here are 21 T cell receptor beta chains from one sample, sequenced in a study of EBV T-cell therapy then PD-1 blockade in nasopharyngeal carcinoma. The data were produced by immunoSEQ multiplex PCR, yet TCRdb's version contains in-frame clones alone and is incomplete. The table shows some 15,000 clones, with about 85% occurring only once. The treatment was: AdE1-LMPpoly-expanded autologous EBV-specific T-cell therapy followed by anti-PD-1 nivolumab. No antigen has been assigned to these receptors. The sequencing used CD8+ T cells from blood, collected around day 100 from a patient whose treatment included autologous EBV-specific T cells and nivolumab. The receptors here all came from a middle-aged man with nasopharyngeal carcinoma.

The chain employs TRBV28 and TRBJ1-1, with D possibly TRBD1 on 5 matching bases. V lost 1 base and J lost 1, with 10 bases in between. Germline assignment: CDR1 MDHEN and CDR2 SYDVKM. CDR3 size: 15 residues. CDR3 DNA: TGTGCCAGCAGTTTATTCCGCAGGGCGAACACTGAAGCTTTCTTT. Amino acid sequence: CASSLFRRANTEAFF.

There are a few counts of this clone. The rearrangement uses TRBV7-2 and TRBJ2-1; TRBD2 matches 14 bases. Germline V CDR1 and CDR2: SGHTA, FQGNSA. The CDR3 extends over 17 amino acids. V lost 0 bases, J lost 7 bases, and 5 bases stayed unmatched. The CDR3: CASSLAPGLAGGNEQFF. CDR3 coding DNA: TGTGCCAGCAGCTTAGCCCCCGGACTAGCGGGGGGAAATGAGCAGTTCTTC.

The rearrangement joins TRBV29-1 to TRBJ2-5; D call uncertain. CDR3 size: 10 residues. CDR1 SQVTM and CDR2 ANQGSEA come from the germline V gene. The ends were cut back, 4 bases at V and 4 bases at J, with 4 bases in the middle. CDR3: CSVVVETQYF. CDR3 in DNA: TGCAGCGTTGTTGTAGAGACCCAGTACTTC.

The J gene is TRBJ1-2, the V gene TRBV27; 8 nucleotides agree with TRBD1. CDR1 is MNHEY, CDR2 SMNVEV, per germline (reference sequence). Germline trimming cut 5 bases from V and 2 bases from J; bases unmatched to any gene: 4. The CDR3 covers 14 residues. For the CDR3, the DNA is TGTGCCAGCAGTAAAACAGGGGGGAACTATGGCTACACCTTC. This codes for CASSKTGGNYGYTF.

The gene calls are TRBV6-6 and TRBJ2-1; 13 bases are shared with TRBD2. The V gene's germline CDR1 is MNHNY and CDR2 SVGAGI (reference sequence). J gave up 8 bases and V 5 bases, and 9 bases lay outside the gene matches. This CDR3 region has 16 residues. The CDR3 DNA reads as TGTGCCAGCAGTCGCACAAGACTAGCGGGGGGATATGAGCAGTTCTTC. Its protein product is CASSRTRLAGGYEQFF.

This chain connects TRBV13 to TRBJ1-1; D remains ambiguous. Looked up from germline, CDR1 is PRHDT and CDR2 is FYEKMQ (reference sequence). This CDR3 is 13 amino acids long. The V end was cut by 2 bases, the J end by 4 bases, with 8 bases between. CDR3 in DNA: TGTGCCAGCAGCTTACTTATACGCACTGAAGCTTTCTTT. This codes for CASSLLIRTEAFF.

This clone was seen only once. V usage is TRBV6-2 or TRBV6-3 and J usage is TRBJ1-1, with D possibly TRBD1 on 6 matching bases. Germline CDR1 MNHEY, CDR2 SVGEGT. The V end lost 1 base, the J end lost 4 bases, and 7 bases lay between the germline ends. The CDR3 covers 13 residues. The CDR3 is CASSYWGRTEAFF. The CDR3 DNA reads TGTGCCAGCAGTTACTGGGGGCGCACTGAAGCTTTCTTT.

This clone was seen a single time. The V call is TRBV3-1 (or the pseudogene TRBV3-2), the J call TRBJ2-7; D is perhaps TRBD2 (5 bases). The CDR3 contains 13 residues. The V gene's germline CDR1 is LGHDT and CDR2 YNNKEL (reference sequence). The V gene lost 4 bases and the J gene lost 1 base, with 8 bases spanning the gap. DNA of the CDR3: TGTGCCAGCAGCCTGGAGGTATCCTACGAGCAGTACTTC. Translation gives CASSLEVSYEQYF.

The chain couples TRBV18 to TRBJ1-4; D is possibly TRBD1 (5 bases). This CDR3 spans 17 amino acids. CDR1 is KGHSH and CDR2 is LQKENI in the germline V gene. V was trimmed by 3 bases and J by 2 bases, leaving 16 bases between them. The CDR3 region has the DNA TGTGCCAGCTCACCGGGACGGCTACTGTCCACTAATGAAAAACTGTTTTTT. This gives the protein CASSPGRLLSTNEKLFF.

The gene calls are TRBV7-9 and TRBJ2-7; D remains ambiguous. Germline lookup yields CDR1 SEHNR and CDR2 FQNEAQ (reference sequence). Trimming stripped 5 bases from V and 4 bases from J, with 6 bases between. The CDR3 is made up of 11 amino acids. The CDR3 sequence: CASSPAYEQYF. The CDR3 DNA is TGTGCCAGCAGCCCCGCGTACGAGCAGTACTTC.

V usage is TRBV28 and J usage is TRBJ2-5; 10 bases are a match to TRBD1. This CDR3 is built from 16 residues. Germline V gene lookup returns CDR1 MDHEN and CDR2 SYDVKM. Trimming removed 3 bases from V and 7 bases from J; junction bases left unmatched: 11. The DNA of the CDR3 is TGTGCCAGCAGTTTTATGGGGACAGGGGTTCTCGGGACCCAGTACTTC. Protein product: CASSFMGTGVLGTQYF.

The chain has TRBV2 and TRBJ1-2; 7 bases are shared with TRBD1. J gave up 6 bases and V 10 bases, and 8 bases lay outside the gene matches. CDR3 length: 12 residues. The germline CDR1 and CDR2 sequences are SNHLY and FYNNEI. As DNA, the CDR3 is TGTGCCACCAGGGGGAGTTGGAATGGCTACACCTTC. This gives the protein CATRGSWNGYTF.

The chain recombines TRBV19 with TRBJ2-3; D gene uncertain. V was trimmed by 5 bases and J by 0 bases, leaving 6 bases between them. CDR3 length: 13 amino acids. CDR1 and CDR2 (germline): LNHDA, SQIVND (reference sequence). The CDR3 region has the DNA TGTGCCAGTAGTCCAGTAAGCACAGATACGCAGTATTTT. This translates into CASSPVSTDTQYF.

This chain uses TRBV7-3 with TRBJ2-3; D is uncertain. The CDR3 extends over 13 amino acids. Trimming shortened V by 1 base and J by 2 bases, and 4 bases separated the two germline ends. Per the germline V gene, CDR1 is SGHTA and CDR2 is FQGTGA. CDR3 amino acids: CASSLMATDTQYF. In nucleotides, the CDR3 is TGTGCCAGCAGCTTAATGGCCACAGATACGCAGTATTTT.

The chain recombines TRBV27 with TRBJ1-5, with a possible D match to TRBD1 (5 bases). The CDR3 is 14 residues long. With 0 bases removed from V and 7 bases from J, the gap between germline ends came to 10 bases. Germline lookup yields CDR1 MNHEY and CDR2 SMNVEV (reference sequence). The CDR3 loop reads CASSLSGGNQPQHF. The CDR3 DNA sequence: TGTGCCAGCAGTTTATCCGGGGGGAACCAGCCCCAGCATTTT.

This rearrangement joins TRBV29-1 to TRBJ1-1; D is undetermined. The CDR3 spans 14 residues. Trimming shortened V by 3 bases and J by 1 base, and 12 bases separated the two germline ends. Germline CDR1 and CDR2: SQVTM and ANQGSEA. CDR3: CSVDLGRQNTEAFF. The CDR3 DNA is TGCAGCGTTGATCTCGGACGCCAGAACACTGAAGCTTTCTTT.

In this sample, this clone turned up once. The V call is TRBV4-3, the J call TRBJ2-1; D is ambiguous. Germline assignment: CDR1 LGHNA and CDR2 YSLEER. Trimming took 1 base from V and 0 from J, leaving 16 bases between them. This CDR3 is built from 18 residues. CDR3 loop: CASSQGASRRSSYNEQFF. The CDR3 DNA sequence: TGCGCCAGCAGCCAAGGGGCGTCCAGGCGGAGCTCCTACAATGAGCAGTTCTTC.

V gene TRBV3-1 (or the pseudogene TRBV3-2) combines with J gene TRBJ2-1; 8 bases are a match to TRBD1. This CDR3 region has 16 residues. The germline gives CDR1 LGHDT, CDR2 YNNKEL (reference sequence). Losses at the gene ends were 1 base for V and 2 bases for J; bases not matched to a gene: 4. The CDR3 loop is CASSQATTGAYNEQFF. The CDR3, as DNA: TGTGCCAGCAGCCAAGCCACGACAGGGGCCTACAATGAGCAGTTCTTC.

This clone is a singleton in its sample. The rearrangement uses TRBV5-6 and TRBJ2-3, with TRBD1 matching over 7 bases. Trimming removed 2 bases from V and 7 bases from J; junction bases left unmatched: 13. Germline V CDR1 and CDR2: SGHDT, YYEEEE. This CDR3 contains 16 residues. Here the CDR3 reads CASSFQTGRFRYTQYF. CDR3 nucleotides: TGTGCCAGCAGCTTTCAGACAGGGAGATTTAGATATACGCAGTATTTT.

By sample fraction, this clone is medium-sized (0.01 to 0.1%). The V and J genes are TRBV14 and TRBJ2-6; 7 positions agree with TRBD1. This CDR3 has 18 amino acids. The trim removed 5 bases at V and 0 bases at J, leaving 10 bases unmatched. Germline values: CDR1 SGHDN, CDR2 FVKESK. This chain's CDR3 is CASSTKGTDYSGANVLTF. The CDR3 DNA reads TGTGCCAGCAGCACCAAGGGGACAGACTACTCTGGGGCCAACGTCCTGACTTTC.

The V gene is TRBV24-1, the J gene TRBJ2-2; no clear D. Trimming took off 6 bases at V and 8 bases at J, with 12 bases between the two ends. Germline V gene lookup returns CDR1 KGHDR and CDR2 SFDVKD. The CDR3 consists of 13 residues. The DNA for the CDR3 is TGTGCCACCAGTCCCACCATTCAGGGGGAGCTGTTTTTT. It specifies CATSPTIQGELFF.